This T cell receptor (beta chain) derives from a study of response to subunit inactivated influenza vaccine (dated by TCRdb to between 2018 and 2020). Broadly, across the study: Deep quantitative T cell receptor repertoire profiling was used in the study to track responses to a trivalent subunit inactivated influenza vaccine.

V loses 6 bases of germline sequence and J loses 5 bases, and the interval between the two ends is 16 bases. Taken from the germline V gene, the CDR1 and CDR2 loops are MDHEN and SYDVKM. The CDR3 runs 14 amino acids, cysteine and phenylalanine included. CDR3 DNA only is kept here, 42 bases in frame from base 1. With respect to this clonotype: What antigen it recognizes has not been identified. No much larger clonotype is one base removed from it; base qualities were not supplied.

Broader findings and caveats from the paper: According to the authors, only a limited number of new T cells may be recruited by each seasonal influenza vaccination.

Libraries were constructed by RT-PCR. These reads were obtained on an Illumina HiSeq 2500. TCRdb reprocessing: public reads trimmed at Q25 with fastp, clones called with MiXCR, in-frame beta chains kept. Identical CDR3 proteins give one entry, which carries the most common genes and DNA. This sample gives 500,000 to 600,000 distinct CDR3 sequences in total; around 13% of them show up just once. The ten largest make up around 10% of the sample. Source: PBMCs from blood, taken 12 days after vaccination. This sequence was found in a man aged 50 to 59 who received an inactivated influenza vaccine. Donor details come from another sample of the same person, matched by shared clones. The chain joins TRBV28 to TRBJ1-1, with a tentative D gene TRBD1 over 6 matching bases. The CDR3 protein is CASRPNREVTEAFF. In nucleotide form, the sequence is TGTGCCAGCAGACCCAACAGGGAAGTGACTGAAGCTTTCTTT.